This entry features one T cell receptor (beta chain) sequence. Its antigen is as yet unknown. The data derive from a study of cytomegalovirus exposure and HLA in healthy donors. The CDR3 is 16 amino acids. The V end was cut by 3 bases, the J end by 0 bases, with 13 bases between. In germline, CDR1 is SGDLS, CDR2 YYNGEE. PCR employed 60 Vbeta and 13 Jbeta primers. Generated by immunoSEQ multiplex PCR, the TCRdb table keeps only in-frame clones and is missing some. The sample carries 200,000 or so clones, 84% recorded once. Study-level results: One later analysis reportedly identified an Asian-associated ancestry cluster that showed fewer N-insertions than the roughly 620-donor mean. HLA-A and HLA-B allele assignments for most subjects were reportedly predicted accurately using TCR beta sequences.

Source material: PBMCs. This clonotype originated in a boy between 10 and 17 years old in good health and CMV-seronegative. The chain uses TRBV9 and TRBJ2-1; perhaps TRBD2 as D (6 bases). CDR3 loop: CASSGWGLDSYNEQFF. CDR3 nucleotide sequence: TGTGCCAGCAGCGGTTGGGGACTGGACTCCTACAATGAGCAGTTCTTC.